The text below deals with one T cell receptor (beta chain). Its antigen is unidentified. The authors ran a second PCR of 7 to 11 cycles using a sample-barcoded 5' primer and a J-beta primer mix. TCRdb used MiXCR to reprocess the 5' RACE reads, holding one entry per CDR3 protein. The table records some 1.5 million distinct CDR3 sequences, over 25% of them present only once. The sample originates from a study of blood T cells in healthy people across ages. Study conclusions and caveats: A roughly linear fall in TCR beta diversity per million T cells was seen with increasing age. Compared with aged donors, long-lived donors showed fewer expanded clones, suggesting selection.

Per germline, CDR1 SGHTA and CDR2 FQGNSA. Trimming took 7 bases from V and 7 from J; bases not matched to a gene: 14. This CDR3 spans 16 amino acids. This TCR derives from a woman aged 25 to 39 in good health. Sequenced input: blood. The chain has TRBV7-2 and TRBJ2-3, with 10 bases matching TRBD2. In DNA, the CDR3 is TGTGCCAGCATCCACCAAGCGGGGGGGCCGAGGAATACGCAGTATTTT. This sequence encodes CASIHQAGGPRNTQYF.